This entry concerns a single T cell receptor (beta chain). Trimming left V 4 bases short and J 4 bases short, with 13 bases between. CDR1 is SGHTA, CDR2 FQGNSA, per germline. This CDR3 is built from 15 residues. In the original processing: How many nucleated cells were present was estimated from reference gene primer amplification. Method: immunoSEQ multiplex PCR; TCRdb's copy keeps in-frame clones and lacks some. D and trimming were read from the DNA, whereas the V and J calls and clone size are those reported in that table. The sample lists roughly 170,000 clones, 70% to 90% occurring once. This entry comes from a study of blood T cell repertoires in COVID-19. Overall study: Nucleic acid was either cDNA or gDNA, and it came from T cells, B-cell-depleted T cells, or PBMCs.

The receptor comes from a man between 65 and 79 years old with active or convalescent COVID-19. This sequence joins TRBV7-2 and TRBJ2-2; TRBD1 is a possible D gene (6 bases). The sequencing input was peripheral blood. The CDR3 DNA reads as TGTGCCAGCAGCTCACAGGGTTTAGGCACCGGGGAGCTGTTTTTT. This encodes CASSSQGLGTGELFF.